A selection of T cell receptor beta chains follows, all from one sample in a study of identical twins. TCRdb ran MiXCR on the 5' RACE reads and lists one entry per CDR3 protein. Here the sample spans 550,000 to 700,000 distinct CDR3 sequences, over 8.5% being singletons. These data also featured in a second study, about yellow fever vaccine responses in identical twins.

The source material was PBMCs. The receptors derive from a woman younger than 30 in good health. CDR3s include the opening cysteine and the closing phenylalanine or tryptophan. A D gene is named only where the DNA matches it firmly. Clone size is given for some rows only: seen once, a few or many times, or a class if the clone is expanded.

15,TRBJ2-1,.,.,TRBV19,TGTGCCAGTACCATGACAGGTAGCTCCTACAATGAGCAGTTCTTC,CASTMTGSSYNEQFF
16,TRBJ2-6,.,.,TRBV5-5,TGTGCCAGCAGCTTGAGTCCCAGCTCTGGGGCCAACGTCCTGACTTTC,CASSLSPSSGANVLTF
14,TRBJ1-1,.,.,TRBV18,TGTGCCAGCTTAGCGATCGGCCAGTACACTGAAGCTTTCTTT,CASLAIGQYTEAFF
15,TRBJ2-7,.,.,TRBV29-1,TGCAGCGTTGACCCAACGGGGGTTAACCCCTACGAGCAGTACTTC,CSVDPTGVNPYEQYF
20,TRBJ2-1,TRBD2,.,TRBV12-3/TRBV12-4,TGTGCCAGCACCCTCTCAACCGGTGGGACTAGCGGGGGGTCGGGCAATGAGCAGTTCTTC,CASTLSTGGTSGGSGNEQFF
18,TRBJ2-3,TRBD2,many,TRBV7-2,TGTGCCAGCAGCTTAGCAAGGGATAGCGGGGGGCCAGCAGATACGCAGTATTTT,CASSLARDSGGPADTQYF
15,TRBJ1-1,.,many,TRBV12-3/TRBV12-4,TGTGCCAGCATTCCCCATAGGGAATTGAACACTGAAGCTTTCTTT,CASIPHRELNTEAFF
14,TRBJ2-1,TRBD2,few,TRBV27,TGTGCCAGCAGTCTAGCGGGAGAGGAAAATGAGCAGTTCTTC,CASSLAGEENEQFF
16,TRBJ2-2,.,few,TRBV11-1,TGTGCCAGCAGCTCAGGGGCCGGGGTGGACACCGGGGAGCTGTTTTTT,CASSSGAGVDTGELFF
15,TRBJ2-3,.,many,TRBV5-8,TGTGCCAGCAGCTTCCGGGGCGCGAGCACAGATACGCAGTATTTT,CASSFRGASTDTQYF
15,TRBJ2-5,.,many,TRBV4-3,TGCGCCAGCAGCCGATTTCTGGGGGGTGGTGAGACCCAGTACTTC,CASSRFLGGGETQYF
14,TRBJ2-1,TRBD2,many,TRBV12-3/TRBV12-4,TGTGCCAGCAGGTTAGCGGGGGGGCATTGGGAGCAGTTCTTC,CASRLAGGHWEQFF
13,TRBJ2-3,TRBD2,many,TRBV29-1,TGCAGCGCTATACTAGCGGGGATAGATACGCAGTATTTT,CSAILAGIDTQYF
16,TRBJ2-5,TRBD2,many,TRBV28,TGTGCCAGCAGTATCGGACTAGCGGGAGGGAGGGAGACCCAGTACTTC,CASSIGLAGGRETQYF
15,TRBJ2-1,.,few,TRBV4-1,TGCGCCAGCAGCGAGCTGGACAGCACCTACAATGAGCAGTTCTTC,CASSELDSTYNEQFF
15,TRBJ1-6,.,few,TRBV12-3/TRBV12-4,TGTGCCAGCACCACCCTCAGGGCGGCTAATTCACCCCTCCACTTT,CASTTLRAANSPLHF
14,TRBJ2-7,.,few,TRBV7-3,TGTGCCAGCAGCGCCCTCGGACAGTCCTACGAGCAGTACTTC,CASSALGQSYEQYF
12,TRBJ2-3,.,.,TRBV12-5,TGTGCTAGTGGCCCGTCCACAGATACGCAGTATTTT,CASGPSTDTQYF
17,TRBJ2-7,.,few,TRBV27,TGTGCCAGCAGACAACGAGGGCCGGACCGACAATCCTACGAGCAGTACTTC,CASRQRGPDRQSYEQYF
15,TRBJ2-7,TRBD2,few,TRBV7-2,TGTGCCAGCATCAAGGCGGGAGGGCCGCTCGACGAGCAGTACTTC,CASIKAGGPLDEQYF
16,TRBJ2-7,.,.,TRBV5-3,TGTGCCAGGAGCCCCCCGATGGGACGGGCGCTCTACGAGCAGTACTTC,CARSPPMGRALYEQYF
13,TRBJ2-3,.,few,TRBV20-1,TGCAGTGCTAGAGGTCAGACCACAGATACGCAGTATTTT,CSARGQTTDTQYF
16,TRBJ2-3,TRBD1,.,TRBV5-1,TGCGCCAGCAGCCCAGGGACAGCATCTAGCACAGATACGCAGTATTTT,CASSPGTASSTDTQYF